Below are 7 T cell receptor beta chains sequenced from a single sample in a study of shared clonotypes between healthy human individuals. Sequenced by immunoSEQ multiplex PCR; TCRdb stores in-frame clones only, minus some. The sample consists of a few hundred thousand clones, around 87% of them appearing once. Sequences were obtained from memory CD8+ T cells sorted from blood. As for subset: CD45RO+ cells pooled with CCR7-negative TemRA cells. These TCRs come from a man aged 18 to 35 in good health.

This rearrangement joins TRBV4-3 to TRBJ2-3; D gene unclear. This CDR3 contains 15 residues. The V gene's germline CDR1 is LGHNA and CDR2 YSLEER. The ends were cut back, 1 base at V and 0 bases at J, with 8 bases in the middle. The CDR3 sequence is CASSQVVPSTDTQYF. The CDR3 coding sequence is TGCGCCAGCAGCCAAGTCGTCCCTAGCACAGATACGCAGTATTTT.

This clone has only one observation. The chain joins TRBV13 to TRBJ2-3, with D uncertain. Germline V gives CDR1 PRHDT, CDR2 FYEKMQ (reference sequence). The CDR3 sequence is 12 residues long. V lost 4 bases to trimming and J lost 2 bases, with 4 bases between them. The DNA of the CDR3 is TGTGCCAGCAGCTCAAACACAGATACGCAGTATTTT. Its protein is CASSSNTDTQYF. The whole variable domain, filled in from reference TRBV13 and TRBJ2-3, reads AAGVIQSPRHLIKEKRETATLKCYPIPRHDTVYWYQQGPGQDPQFLISFYEKMQSDKGSIPDRFSAQQFSDYHSELNMSSLELGDSALYFCASSSNTDTQYFGPGTRLTVL.

CDR3 sequence (DNA): TGCGCCAGCAACCGGGCTAGCGGGGGCGTCGATGAGCAGTTCTTC. It codes for CASNRASGGVDEQFF. The chain is built from TRBV5-1 and TRBJ2-1; 10 bases align to TRBD2. The CDR3 totals 15 residues. Germline CDR1 is SGHRS and CDR2 is YFSETQ. Losses at the gene ends were 6 bases for V and 8 bases for J; bases not matched to a gene: 11.

The rearrangement uses TRBV21-1 and TRBJ2-7; the table's D gene call, TRBD2, was not cross checked with the DNA. TRBV21-1 is flagged as a pseudogene. This CDR3 is 21 amino acids long. CDR3 in DNA: TGTGCCAGCAGCAAAACTTCGGGCTCCGAAGGTCTAGCGGGAGGGCCGAGCGAGCAGTACTTC. Translation: CASSKTSGSEGLAGGPSEQYF.

The genes are TRBV11-3 and TRBJ2-3, with TRBD2 matching 11 bases. This CDR3 is built from 19 residues. V trimming: 0 bases; J trimming: 1 base; junction bases outside the gene matches: 9. Germline V gene lookup returns CDR1 SGHNT and CDR2 YENEEA. This chain's CDR3 is CASSLDGSSGRIGTDTQYF. CDR3 in DNA: TGTGCCAGCAGCTTAGATGGCTCTAGCGGGAGGATCGGCACAGATACGCAGTATTTT.

The genes are TRBV6-6 and TRBJ2-5, with D possibly called TRBD1 or TRBD2 (5 bases each). Trimming stripped 0 bases from V and 5 bases from J, with 10 bases between. The length of the CDR3 is 14 residues. Per germline, CDR1 MNHNY and CDR2 SVGAGI (reference sequence). The CDR3 DNA sequence: TGTGCCAGCAGTTACTCTTGGGGGAAGGAGACCCAGTACTTC. Translating gives CASSYSWGKETQYF.

J is TRBJ2-2 and V is TRBV7-6, with 7 bases matching TRBD2. Germline CDR1 SGHVS, CDR2 FNYEAQ. V gave up 4 bases and J gave up 5 bases; unmatched junction bases: 13. CDR3 length: 17 residues. The CDR3 region has the DNA TGTGCCAGCAGCTCTTTCACCGGGACTACCCTTACCGGGGAGCTGTTTTTT. Translated, it gives CASSSFTGTTLTGELFF.